The clone carrying this T cell receptor (beta chain) occurred many times. The source of the sample is a study of neurological immune-mediated disorders. The length of the CDR3 is 15 residues. J lost 6 bases, V lost 6 bases, and 15 bases had no gene match. Germline V gene lookup returns CDR1 DFQATT and CDR2 SNEGSKA (reference sequence). One entry per CDR3 protein, called by TCRdb with MiXCR from the 5' RACE reads. Counted here are roughly 62,000 distinct CDR3 sequences, 2% to 3% occurring once; the ten biggest clones make up 3%. The rearrangement uses TRBV20-1 and TRBJ2-5; 8 bases line up with TRBD2. The sample taken for sequencing was PBMCs. The TCR comes from a man aged 45-60 years with multiple sclerosis. As DNA, the CDR3 is TGCAGTGCGACGGCTCGGGGGGGCTTGGAAAAGACCCAGTACTTC. Amino acid sequence: CSATARGGLEKTQYF.